This T cell receptor beta chain was observed in a study of blood T cell repertoires in COVID-19. Study at large: Some COVID-19 samples were acute and others convalescent; all came from the United States, Italy and Spain. The analysed material was cDNA or gDNA that came from T cells, B-cell-depleted T cells, or PBMCs.

The CDR3 extends over 12 amino acids. Germline V lookup: CDR1 MDHEN, CDR2 SYDVKM. Trimming left V 3 bases short and J 4 bases short, with 6 bases between. As processed by the authors: From reference gene primer amplification, estimates of nucleated cell counts were derived. Here immunoSEQ multiplex PCR was the method, and the copy in TCRdb shows in-frame clones only, minus some. The V and J calls and clone size were taken over from that table, and D and trimming were inferred from the DNA. The sample shows 150,000 to 200,000 clones, about 93% of them seen only once. The sample consisted of peripheral blood. V is TRBV28 and J is TRBJ1-1; the D gene is possibly TRBD1 (6 bases). The clonotype comes from a man aged 45 to 65 with acute or convalescent COVID-19. CDR3 bases: TGTGCCAGCAGTTTCAGGGGCACTGAAGCTTTCTTT. Its translation is CASSFRGTEAFF.